This TCR beta chain was retrieved from a study of glioma-infiltrating T cells. Amplification of TCR alpha and beta CDR3 regions from RNA used iRepertoire nested multiplex PCR. TCRdb processed the multiplex PCR reads anew with MiXCR; each CDR3 protein has one entry. This table has about 130,000 distinct CDR3 sequences, about 23% appearing once. This clonotype was seen only a few times. What was sequenced was glioma tissue, nonneoplastic brain tissue, or PBMCs (not recorded which). The source is a human donor with low-grade glioma or glioblastoma, undergoing nonglioma brain surgery, or in good health (not recorded which).

The DNA for the CDR3 is TGTGCCAGCAGTCCTGGGACGGCCGTCTCCTACGAGCAGTACTTC. Its translation is CASSPGTAVSYEQYF. The rearrangement uses TRBV12-3 or TRBV12-4 and TRBJ2-7; D is tentatively TRBD1 or TRBD2 (5 bases each). Trimming removed 5 bases from V and 0 bases from J, with 14 bases in between. This CDR3 spans 15 amino acids.